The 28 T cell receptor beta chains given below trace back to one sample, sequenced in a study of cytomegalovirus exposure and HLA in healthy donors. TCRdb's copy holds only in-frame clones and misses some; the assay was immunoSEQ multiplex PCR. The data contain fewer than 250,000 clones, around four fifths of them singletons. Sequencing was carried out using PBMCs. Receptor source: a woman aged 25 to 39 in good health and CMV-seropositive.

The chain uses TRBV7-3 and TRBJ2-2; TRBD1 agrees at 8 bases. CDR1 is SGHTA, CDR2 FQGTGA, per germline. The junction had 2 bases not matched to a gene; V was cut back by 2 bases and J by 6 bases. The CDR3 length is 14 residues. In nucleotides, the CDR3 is TGTGCCAGCAGCTTACAGGGGGCCGCCGGGGAGCTGTTTTTT. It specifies CASSLQGAAGELFF.

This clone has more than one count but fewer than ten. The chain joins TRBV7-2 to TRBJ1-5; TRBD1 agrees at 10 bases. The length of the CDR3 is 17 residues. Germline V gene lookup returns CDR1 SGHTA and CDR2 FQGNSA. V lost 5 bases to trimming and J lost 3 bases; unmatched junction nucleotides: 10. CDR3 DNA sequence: TGTGCCAGCAGCCAGGGACAGGGGCTTTTGGTCAATCAGCCCCAGCATTTT. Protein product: CASSQGQGLLVNQPQHF. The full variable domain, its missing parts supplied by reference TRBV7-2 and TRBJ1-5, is GAGVSQSPSNKVTEKGKDVELRCDPISGHTALYWYRQSLGQGLEFLIYFQGNSAPDKSGLPSDRFSAERTGGSVSTLTIQRTQQEDSAVYLCASSQGQGLLVNQPQHFGDGTRLSIL.

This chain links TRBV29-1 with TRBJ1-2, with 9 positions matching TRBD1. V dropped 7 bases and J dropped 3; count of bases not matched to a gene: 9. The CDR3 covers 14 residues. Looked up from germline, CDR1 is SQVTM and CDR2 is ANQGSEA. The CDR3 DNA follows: TGCAGCGCCGACAGGGGGGGAGGTTACTATGGCTACACCTTC. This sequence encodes CSADRGGGYYGYTF.

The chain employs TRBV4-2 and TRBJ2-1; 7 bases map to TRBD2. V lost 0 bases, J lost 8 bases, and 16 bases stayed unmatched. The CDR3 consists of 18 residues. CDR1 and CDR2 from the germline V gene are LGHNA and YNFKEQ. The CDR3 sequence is CASSQDQGGSAPGYEQFF. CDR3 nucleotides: TGTGCCAGCAGCCAAGATCAGGGCGGGAGCGCCCCAGGTTATGAGCAGTTCTTC.

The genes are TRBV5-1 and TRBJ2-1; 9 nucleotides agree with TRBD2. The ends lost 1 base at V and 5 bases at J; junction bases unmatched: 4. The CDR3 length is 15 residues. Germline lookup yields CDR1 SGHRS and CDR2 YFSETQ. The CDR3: CASSLFSGGNNEQFF. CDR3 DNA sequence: TGCGCCAGCAGCTTGTTTAGCGGGGGTAACAATGAGCAGTTCTTC.

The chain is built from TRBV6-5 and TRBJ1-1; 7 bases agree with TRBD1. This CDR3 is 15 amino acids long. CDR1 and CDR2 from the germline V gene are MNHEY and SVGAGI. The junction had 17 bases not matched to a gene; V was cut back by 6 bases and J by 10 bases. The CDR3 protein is CASRLDRGGEGRAFF. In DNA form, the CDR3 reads TGTGCCAGCAGGTTGGACAGAGGGGGCGAAGGTCGAGCTTTCTTT.

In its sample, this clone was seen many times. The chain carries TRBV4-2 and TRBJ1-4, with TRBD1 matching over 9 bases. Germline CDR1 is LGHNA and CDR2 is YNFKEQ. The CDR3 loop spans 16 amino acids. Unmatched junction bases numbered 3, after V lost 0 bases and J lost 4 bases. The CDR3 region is CASSQDTGQGNEKLFF. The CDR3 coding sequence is TGTGCCAGCAGCCAAGATACGGGACAGGGTAATGAAAAACTGTTTTTT.

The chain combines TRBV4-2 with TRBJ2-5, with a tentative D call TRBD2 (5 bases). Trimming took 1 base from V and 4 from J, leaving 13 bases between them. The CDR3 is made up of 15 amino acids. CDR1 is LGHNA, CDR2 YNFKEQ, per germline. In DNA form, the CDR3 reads TGTGCCAGCAGCCAAGGGCGGGCGGAAGGAGAGACCCAGTACTTC. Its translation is CASSQGRAEGETQYF.

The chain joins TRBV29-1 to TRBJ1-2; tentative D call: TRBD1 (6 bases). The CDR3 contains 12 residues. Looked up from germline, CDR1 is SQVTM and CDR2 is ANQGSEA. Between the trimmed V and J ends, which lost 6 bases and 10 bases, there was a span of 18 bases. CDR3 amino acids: CSVVNRVGDYTF. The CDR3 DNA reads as TGCAGCGTCGTCAACAGGGTTGGGGACTACACCTTC.

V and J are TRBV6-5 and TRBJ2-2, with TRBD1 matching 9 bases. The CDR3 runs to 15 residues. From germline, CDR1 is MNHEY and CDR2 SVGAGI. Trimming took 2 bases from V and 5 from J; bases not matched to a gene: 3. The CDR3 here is CASSYDRGITGELFF. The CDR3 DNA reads TGTGCCAGCAGTTACGACAGGGGGATAACCGGGGAGCTGTTTTTT.

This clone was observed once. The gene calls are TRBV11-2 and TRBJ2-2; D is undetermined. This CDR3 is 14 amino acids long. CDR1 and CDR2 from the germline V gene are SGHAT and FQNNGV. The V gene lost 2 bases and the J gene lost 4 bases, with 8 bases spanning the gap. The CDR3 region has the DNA TGTGCCAGCAGCTTAAAGTCAGTCACCGGGGAGCTGTTTTTT. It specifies CASSLKSVTGELFF.

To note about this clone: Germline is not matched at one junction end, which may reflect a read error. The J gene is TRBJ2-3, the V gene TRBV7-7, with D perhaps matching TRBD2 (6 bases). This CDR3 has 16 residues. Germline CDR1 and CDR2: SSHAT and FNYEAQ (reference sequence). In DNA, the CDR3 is TGTGCTAGCAGCTTAAACCCGGGAGCGGGCACAGATACGCAGTATTTT. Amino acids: CASSLNPGAGTDTQYF.

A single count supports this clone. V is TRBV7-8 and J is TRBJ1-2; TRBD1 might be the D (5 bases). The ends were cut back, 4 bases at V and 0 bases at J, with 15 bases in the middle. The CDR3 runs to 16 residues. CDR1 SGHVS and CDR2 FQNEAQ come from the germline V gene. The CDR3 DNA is TGTGCCAGCAGCTCCCGAGGGGCCGTAGCTAACTATGGCTACACCTTC. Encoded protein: CASSSRGAVANYGYTF.

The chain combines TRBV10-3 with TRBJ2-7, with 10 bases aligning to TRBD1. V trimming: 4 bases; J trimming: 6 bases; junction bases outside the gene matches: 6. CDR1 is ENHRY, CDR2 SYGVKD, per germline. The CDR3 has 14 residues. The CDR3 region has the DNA TGTGCCATCAGTGGAAGGGACAGGGGATCCGAGCAGTACTTC. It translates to CAISGRDRGSEQYF.

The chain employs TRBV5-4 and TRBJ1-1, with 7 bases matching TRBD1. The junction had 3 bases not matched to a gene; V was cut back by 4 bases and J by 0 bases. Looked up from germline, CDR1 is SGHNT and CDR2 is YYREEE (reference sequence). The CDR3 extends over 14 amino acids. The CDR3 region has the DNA TGTGCCAGCAGCCAGGGACAGCTGAACACTGAAGCTTTCTTT. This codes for CASSQGQLNTEAFF. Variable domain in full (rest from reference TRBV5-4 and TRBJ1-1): ETGVTQSPTHLIKTRGQQVTLRCSSQSGHNTVSWYQQALGQGPQFIFQYYREEENGRGNFPPRFSGLQFPNYSSELNVNALELDDSALYLCASSQGQLNTEAFFGQGTRLTVV.

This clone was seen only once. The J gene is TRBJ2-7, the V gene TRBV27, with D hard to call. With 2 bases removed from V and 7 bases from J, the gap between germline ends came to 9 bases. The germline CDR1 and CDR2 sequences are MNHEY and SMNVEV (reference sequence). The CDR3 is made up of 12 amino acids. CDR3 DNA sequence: TGTGCCAGCAGTTTAGACGGGTTTGAGCAGTACTTC. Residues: CASSLDGFEQYF.

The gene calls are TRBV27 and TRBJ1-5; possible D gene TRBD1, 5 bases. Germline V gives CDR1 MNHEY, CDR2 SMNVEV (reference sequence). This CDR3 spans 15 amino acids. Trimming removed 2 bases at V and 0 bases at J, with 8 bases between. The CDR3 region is CASSLGAYSNQPQHF. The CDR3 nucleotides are TGTGCCAGCAGTTTAGGGGCGTATAGCAATCAGCCCCAGCATTTT.

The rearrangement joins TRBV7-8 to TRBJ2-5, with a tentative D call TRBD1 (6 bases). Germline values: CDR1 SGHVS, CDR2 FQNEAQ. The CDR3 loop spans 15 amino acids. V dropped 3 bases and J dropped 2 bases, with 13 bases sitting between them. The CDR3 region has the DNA TGTGCCAGCAGCTTCGGTTGGGACACACAAGAGACCCAGTACTTC. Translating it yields CASSFGWDTQETQYF.

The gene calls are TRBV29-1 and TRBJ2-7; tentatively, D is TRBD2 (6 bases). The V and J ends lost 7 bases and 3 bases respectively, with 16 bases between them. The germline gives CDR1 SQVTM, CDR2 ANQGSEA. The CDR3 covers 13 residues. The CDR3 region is CSAGEASFYEQYF. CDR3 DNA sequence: TGCAGCGCCGGGGAGGCCTCTTTCTACGAGCAGTACTTC.

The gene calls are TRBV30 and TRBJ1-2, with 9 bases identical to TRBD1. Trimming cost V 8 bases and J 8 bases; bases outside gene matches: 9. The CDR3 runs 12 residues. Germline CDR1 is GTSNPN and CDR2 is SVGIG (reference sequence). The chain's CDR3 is CAIPGTGIGYTF. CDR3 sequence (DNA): TGTGCCATCCCCGGGACAGGGATAGGCTACACCTTC.

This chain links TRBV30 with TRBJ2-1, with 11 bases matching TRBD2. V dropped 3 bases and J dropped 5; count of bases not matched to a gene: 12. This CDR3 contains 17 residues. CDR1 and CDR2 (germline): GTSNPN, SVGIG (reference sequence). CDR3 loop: CAWRGPLAGGPNNEQFF. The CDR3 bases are TGTGCCTGGAGGGGCCCTTTAGCGGGAGGGCCCAACAATGAGCAGTTCTTC.

The CDR3 region has the DNA TGTGCCAGCAGCTTAGACTCTGGGGCGCAGTATTTT. Translation gives CASSLDSGAQYF. The chain uses TRBV7-9 and TRBJ2-3, with D unclear. The CDR3 runs 12 residues. V shed 1 base and J shed 10 bases, with 9 bases lying between them. Germline V gene sequence: CDR1 SEHNR, CDR2 FQNEAQ (reference sequence).

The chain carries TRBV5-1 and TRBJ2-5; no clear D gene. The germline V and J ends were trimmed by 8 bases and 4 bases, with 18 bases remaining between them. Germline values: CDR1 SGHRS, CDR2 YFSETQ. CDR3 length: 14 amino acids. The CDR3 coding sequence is TGCGCCAGTGGTTTCGTGGGAATGGGAGAGACCCAGTACTTC. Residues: CASGFVGMGETQYF.

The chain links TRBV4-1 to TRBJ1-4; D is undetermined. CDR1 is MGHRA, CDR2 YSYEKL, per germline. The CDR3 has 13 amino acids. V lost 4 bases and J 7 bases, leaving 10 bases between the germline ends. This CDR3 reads CASSPSAAEKLFF. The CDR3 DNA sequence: TGCGCCAGCAGCCCGTCTGCAGCTGAAAAACTGTTTTTT.

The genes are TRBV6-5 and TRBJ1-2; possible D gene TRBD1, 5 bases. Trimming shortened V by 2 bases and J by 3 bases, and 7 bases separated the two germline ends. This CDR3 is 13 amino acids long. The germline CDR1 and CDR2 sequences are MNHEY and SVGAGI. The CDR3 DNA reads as TGTGCCAGCAGTTACGGGGCCGACTATGGCTACACCTTC. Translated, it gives CASSYGADYGYTF.

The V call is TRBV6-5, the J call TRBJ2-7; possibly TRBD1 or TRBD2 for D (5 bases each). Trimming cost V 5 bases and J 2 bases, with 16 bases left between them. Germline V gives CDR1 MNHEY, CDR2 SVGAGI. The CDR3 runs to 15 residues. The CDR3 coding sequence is TGTGCCAGCAGTCTTACCGGGACGGCGACCTACGAGCAGTACTTC. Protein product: CASSLTGTATYEQYF.

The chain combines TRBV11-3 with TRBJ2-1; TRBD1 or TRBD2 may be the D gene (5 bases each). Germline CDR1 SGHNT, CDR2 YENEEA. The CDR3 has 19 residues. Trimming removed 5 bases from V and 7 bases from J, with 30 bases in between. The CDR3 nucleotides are TGTGCCAGCAGCCCTAGACTGACCGGGACCCCAGTCGGGCAAAATGAGCAGTTCTTC. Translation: CASSPRLTGTPVGQNEQFF.

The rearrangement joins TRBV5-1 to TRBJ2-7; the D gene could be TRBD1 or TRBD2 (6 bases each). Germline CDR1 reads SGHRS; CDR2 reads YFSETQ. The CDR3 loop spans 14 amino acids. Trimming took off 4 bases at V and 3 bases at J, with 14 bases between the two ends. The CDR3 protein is CASSLGGEGYEQYF. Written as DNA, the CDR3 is TGCGCCAGCAGCCTGGGGGGCGAGGGCTACGAGCAGTACTTC.